Listed below are T cell receptor beta chains from one sample, sequenced in a study of cytomegalovirus exposure and HLA in healthy donors. The data were produced by immunoSEQ multiplex PCR, yet TCRdb's version contains in-frame clones alone and is incomplete. The table includes under 200,000 clones, 65% to 90% detected once. The specimen was PBMCs. These receptors came from a young woman in good health and CMV-seronegative. Both conserved end residues are part of each CDR3. Each record gives: clone size, D gene, J gene, V gene, CDR3 protein, CDR3 DNA. The D gene is left open where the match is weak. Expanded clones are given a class, and other clones once, few, many or no size at all.

size: -
D: TRBD2
J: TRBJ2-1
V: TRBV4-2
CDR3: CASSQEGSGGPYNEQFF
DNA: TGTGCCAGCAGCCAAGAAGGAAGCGGGGGCCCCTACAATGAGCAGTTCTTC

size: -
D: -
J: TRBJ2-7
V: TRBV7-8
CDR3: CASSLVSAGLSYEQYF
DNA: TGTGCCAGCAGCTTAGTGTCGGCAGGTCTATCCTACGAGCAGTACTTC

size: -
D: -
J: TRBJ1-1
V: TRBV6-1
CDR3: CASRKTGHLSFEAFF
DNA: TGTGCCAGCAGGAAAACGGGACACCTGTCCTTTGAAGCTTTCTTT

size: -
D: TRBD2
J: TRBJ2-5
V: TRBV5-1
CDR3: CASRGTSGRASVETQYF
DNA: TGCGCCAGCAGAGGGACTAGCGGGAGGGCCTCGGTAGAGACCCAGTACTTC

size: few
D: -
J: TRBJ2-2
V: TRBV11-2
CDR3: CASSFLLGGRELFF
DNA: TGTGCCAGCAGCTTCCTATTAGGGGGAAGGGAGCTGTTTTTT

size: -
D: -
J: TRBJ1-1
V: TRBV30
CDR3: CAWSPRGLLNTEAFF
DNA: TGTGCCTGGAGTCCACGGGGACTTCTGAACACTGAAGCTTTCTTT

size: -
D: TRBD1
J: TRBJ1-2
V: TRBV5-5
CDR3: CASSWNTGGDGYTF
DNA: TGTGCCAGCAGCTGGAACACAGGGGGCGATGGCTACACCTTC

size: -
D: -
J: TRBJ2-3
V: TRBV9
CDR3: CASSPQGSAYTDTQYF
DNA: TGTGCCAGCAGCCCCCAGGGGTCTGCTTATACAGATACGCAGTATTTT

size: -
D: TRBD1
J: TRBJ1-3
V: TRBV5-6
CDR3: CASSPTTDRAGNTIYF
DNA: TGTGCCAGCAGCCCAACAACGGACAGGGCAGGAAACACCATATATTTT

size: -
D: TRBD1
J: TRBJ2-1
V: TRBV9
CDR3: CASSATGGPPHNEQFF
DNA: TGTGCCAGCAGCGCCACAGGGGGCCCTCCTCACAATGAGCAGTTCTTC

size: -
D: -
J: TRBJ1-2
V: TRBV7-2
CDR3: CASSTEAVYGYTF
DNA: TGTGCCAGCAGCACCGAGGCGGTCTATGGCTACACCTTC

size: -
D: -
J: TRBJ2-3
V: TRBV5-1
CDR3: CASSGGAAGVGDTQYF
DNA: TGCGCCAGCAGCGGGGGGGCTGCGGGAGTCGGGGATACGCAGTATTTT

size: -
D: -
J: TRBJ2-2
V: TRBV2
CDR3: CASSLAPLGNTGELFF
DNA: TGTGCCAGCAGCCTAGCCCCACTAGGAAACACCGGGGAGCTGTTTTTT

size: -
D: -
J: TRBJ1-1
V: TRBV18
CDR3: CASSPLPDTEAFF
DNA: TGTGCCAGCTCACCACTACCAGACACTGAAGCTTTCTTT

size: -
D: TRBD1
J: TRBJ1-2
V: TRBV28
CDR3: CASSDRGRGDGYTF
DNA: TGTGCCAGCAGCGACAGGGGGCGCGGTGATGGCTACACCTTC

size: -
D: TRBD2
J: TRBJ2-3
V: TRBV9
CDR3: CASSVVGGGGTDTQYF
DNA: TGTGCCAGCAGCGTAGTGGGCGGGGGGGGGACAGATACGCAGTATTTT

size: -
D: TRBD2
J: TRBJ2-1
V: TRBV6-5
CDR3: CASSYSGTPGNEQFF
DNA: TGTGCCAGCAGTTATAGCGGGACCCCCGGCAATGAGCAGTTCTTC

size: -
D: -
J: TRBJ2-3
V: TRBV5-1
CDR3: CASSLTGSWDTQYF
DNA: TGCGCCAGCAGCTTGACAGGCTCGTGGGATACGCAGTATTTT

size: -
D: TRBD2
J: TRBJ2-5
V: TRBV6-6
CDR3: CASSRTSGAETQYF
DNA: TGTGCCAGCAGTAGGACTAGCGGGGCCGAGACCCAGTACTTC

size: -
D: -
J: TRBJ2-4
V: TRBV5-6
CDR3: CASTPVNSQYF
DNA: TGTGCCAGCACCCCGGTAAACAGTCAGTACTTC

size: -
D: TRBD1
J: TRBJ2-7
V: TRBV18
CDR3: CASSDVTGGREQYF
DNA: TGTGCCAGCTCAGACGTGACAGGGGGGAGGGAGCAGTACTTC

size: -
D: -
J: TRBJ2-7
V: TRBV6-1
CDR3: CASSEGGHSYEQYF
DNA: TGTGCCAGCAGTGAGGGTGGACACTCCTACGAGCAGTACTTC

size: -
D: TRBD2
J: TRBJ2-1
V: TRBV25-1
CDR3: CASSRSFLAGGLDEQFF
DNA: TGTGCCAGCAGCCGATCCTTCTTAGCGGGAGGGCTGGATGAGCAGTTCTTC

size: -
D: TRBD1
J: TRBJ2-5
V: TRBV27
CDR3: CASSPDRGPFQETQYF
DNA: TGTGCCAGCAGTCCCGACAGGGGGCCGTTTCAAGAGACCCAGTACTTC

size: -
D: TRBD1
J: TRBJ2-7
V: TRBV5-1
CDR3: CASRPGQGAYEQYF
DNA: TGCGCCAGCAGACCGGGACAGGGGGCCTACGAGCAGTACTTC

size: -
D: -
J: TRBJ2-1
V: TRBV5-4
CDR3: CASSLDSTGNEQFF
DNA: TGTGCCAGCAGCTTGGACAGTACGGGGAATGAGCAGTTCTTC

size: -
D: TRBD2
J: TRBJ2-7
V: TRBV10-3
CDR3: CAISGTSGGDTYEQYF
DNA: TGTGCCATCAGTGGGACTAGCGGGGGGGATACCTACGAGCAGTACTTC

size: -
D: -
J: TRBJ2-7
V: TRBV15
CDR3: CATSRDQSYEQYF
DNA: TGTGCCACCAGCAGAGATCAGTCCTACGAGCAGTACTTC

size: -
D: TRBD1
J: TRBJ2-1
V: TRBV28
CDR3: CASSRRLTGTEQFF
DNA: TGTGCCAGCAGTCGACGACTGACAGGGACTGAGCAGTTCTTC

size: -
D: TRBD2
J: TRBJ2-1
V: TRBV5-1
CDR3: CASSEVAGYNEQFF
DNA: TGCGCCAGCAGCGAGGTAGCGGGGTACAATGAGCAGTTCTTC

size: -
D: TRBD1
J: TRBJ1-5
V: TRBV25-1
CDR3: CASSEPGQGSNQPQHF
DNA: TGTGCCAGCAGTGAACCGGGACAGGGGAGCAATCAGCCCCAGCATTTT

size: -
D: TRBD1
J: TRBJ2-3
V: TRBV5-1
CDR3: CASSYGTGTSTDTQYF
DNA: TGCGCCAGCAGCTACGGGACAGGGACTAGCACAGATACGCAGTATTTT

size: few
D: -
J: TRBJ2-7
V: TRBV7-3
CDR3: CASSTPGGAWGGIRDEQYF
DNA: TGTGCCAGCAGCACACCCGGGGGCGCGTGGGGAGGGATTAGGGACGAGCAGTACTTC